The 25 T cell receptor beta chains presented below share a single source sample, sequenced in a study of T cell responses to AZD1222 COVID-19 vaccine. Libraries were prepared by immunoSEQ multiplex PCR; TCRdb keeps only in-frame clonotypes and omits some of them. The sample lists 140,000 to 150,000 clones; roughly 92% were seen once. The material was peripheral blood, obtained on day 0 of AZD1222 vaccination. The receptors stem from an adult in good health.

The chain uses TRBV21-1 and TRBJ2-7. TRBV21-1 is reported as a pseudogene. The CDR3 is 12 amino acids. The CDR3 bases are TGTGCCAGCTCTCAGTGGGATTACGAGCAGTACTTC. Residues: CASSQWDYEQYF.

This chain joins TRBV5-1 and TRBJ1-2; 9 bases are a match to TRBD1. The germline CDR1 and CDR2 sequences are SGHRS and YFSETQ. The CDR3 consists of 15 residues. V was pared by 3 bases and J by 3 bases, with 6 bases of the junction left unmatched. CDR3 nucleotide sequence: TGCGCCAGCAGCTCACGGACAGGGGTTGACTATGGCTACACCTTC. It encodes CASSSRTGVDYGYTF.

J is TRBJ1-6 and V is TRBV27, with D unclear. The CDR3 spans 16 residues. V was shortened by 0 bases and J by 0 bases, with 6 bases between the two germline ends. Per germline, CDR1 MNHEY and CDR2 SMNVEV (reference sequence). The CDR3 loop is CASSLSLTSYNSPLHF. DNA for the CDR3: TGTGCCAGCAGTTTATCGTTAACCTCCTATAATTCACCCCTCCACTTT.

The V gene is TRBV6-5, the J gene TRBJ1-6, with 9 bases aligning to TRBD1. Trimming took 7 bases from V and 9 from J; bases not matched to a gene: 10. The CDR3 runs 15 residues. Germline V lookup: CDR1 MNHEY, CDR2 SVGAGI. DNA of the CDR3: TGTGCCAGCACTTCCGAGGGGACAGGGTTTTCACCCCTCCACTTT. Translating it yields CASTSEGTGFSPLHF.

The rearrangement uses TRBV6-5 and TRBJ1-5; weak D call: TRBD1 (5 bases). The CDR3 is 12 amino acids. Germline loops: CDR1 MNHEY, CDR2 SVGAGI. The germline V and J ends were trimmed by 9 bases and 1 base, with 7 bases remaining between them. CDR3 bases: TGTGCCAGATCAGGGAGCAATCAGCCCCAGCATTTT. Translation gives CARSGSNQPQHF.

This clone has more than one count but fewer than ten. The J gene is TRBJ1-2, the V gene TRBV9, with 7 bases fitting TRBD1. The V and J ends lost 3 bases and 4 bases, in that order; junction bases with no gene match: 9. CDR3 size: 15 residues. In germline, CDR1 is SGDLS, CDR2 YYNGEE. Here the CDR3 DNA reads TGTGCCAGCAGCGCCCAAGACAGGGTGGGCTATGGCTACACCTTC. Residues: CASSAQDRVGYGYTF.

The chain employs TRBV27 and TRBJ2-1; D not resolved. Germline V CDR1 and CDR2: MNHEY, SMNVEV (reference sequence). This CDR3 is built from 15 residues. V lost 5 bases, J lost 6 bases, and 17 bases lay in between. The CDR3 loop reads CASSPRPLLLNEQFF. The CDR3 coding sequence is TGTGCCAGCAGTCCCCGACCGCTGCTACTCAATGAGCAGTTCTTC.

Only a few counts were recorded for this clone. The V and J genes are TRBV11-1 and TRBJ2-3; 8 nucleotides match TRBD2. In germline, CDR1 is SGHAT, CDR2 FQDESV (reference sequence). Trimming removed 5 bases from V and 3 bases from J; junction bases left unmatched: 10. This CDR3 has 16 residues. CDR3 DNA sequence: TGTGCCAGCAGCAAAGAAGCGGGAGAGGAAACAGATACGCAGTATTTT. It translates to CASSKEAGEETDTQYF.

This CDR3 is CASSLGDRFGELFF. Here the CDR3 DNA reads TGTGCCAGCAGCTTGGGGGACAGGTTCGGGGAGCTGTTTTTT. V usage is TRBV5-4 and J usage is TRBJ2-2, with 8 bases identical to TRBD1. After removal of 0 bases from V and 7 bases from J, the junction contained 2 bases not matched to a gene. The CDR3 consists of 14 residues. CDR1 is SGHNT and CDR2 is YYREEE in the germline V gene (reference sequence).

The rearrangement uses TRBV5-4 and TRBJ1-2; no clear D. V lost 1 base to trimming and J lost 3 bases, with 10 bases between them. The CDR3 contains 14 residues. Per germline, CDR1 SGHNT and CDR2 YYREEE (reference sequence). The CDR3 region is CASSLNTPDYGYTF. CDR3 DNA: TGTGCCAGCAGCTTGAACACCCCGGACTATGGCTACACCTTC. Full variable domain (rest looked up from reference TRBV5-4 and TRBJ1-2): ETGVTQSPTHLIKTRGQQVTLRCSSQSGHNTVSWYQQALGQGPQFIFQYYREEENGRGNFPPRFSGLQFPNYSSELNVNALELDDSALYLCASSLNTPDYGYTFGSGTRLTVV.

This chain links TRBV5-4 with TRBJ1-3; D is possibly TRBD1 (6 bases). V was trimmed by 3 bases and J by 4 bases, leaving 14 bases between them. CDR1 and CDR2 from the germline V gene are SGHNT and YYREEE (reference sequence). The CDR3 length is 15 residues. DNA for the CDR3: TGTGCCAGCAGCTCAATTACAGGGACGGGAAACACCATATATTTT. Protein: CASSSITGTGNTIYF. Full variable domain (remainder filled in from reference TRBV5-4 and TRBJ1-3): ETGVTQSPTHLIKTRGQQVTLRCSSQSGHNTVSWYQQALGQGPQFIFQYYREEENGRGNFPPRFSGLQFPNYSSELNVNALELDDSALYLCASSSITGTGNTIYFGEGSWLTVV.

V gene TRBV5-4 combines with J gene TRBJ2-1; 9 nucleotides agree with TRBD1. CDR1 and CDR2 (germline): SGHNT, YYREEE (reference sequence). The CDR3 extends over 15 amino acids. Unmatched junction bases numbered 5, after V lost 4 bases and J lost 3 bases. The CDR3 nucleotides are TGTGCCAGCAGCCTTGACAGGGGGGGCTACAATGAGCAGTTCTTC. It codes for CASSLDRGGYNEQFF.

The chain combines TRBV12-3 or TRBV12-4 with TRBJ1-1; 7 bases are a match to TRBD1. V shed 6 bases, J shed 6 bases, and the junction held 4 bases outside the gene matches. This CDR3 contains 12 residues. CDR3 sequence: CASRGTDAEAFF. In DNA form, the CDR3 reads TGTGCCAGCAGGGGGACAGATGCTGAAGCTTTCTTT.

As DNA, the CDR3 is TGTGCCAGCTTTTTTAGGGCTGGAAACACCATATATTTT. Its translation: CASFFRAGNTIYF. This chain uses TRBV28 with TRBJ1-3, with no clear D. The CDR3 has 13 amino acids. Germline-derived CDR1 and CDR2 are MDHEN and SYDVKM. Trimming removed 8 bases from V and 2 bases from J, with 10 bases in between.

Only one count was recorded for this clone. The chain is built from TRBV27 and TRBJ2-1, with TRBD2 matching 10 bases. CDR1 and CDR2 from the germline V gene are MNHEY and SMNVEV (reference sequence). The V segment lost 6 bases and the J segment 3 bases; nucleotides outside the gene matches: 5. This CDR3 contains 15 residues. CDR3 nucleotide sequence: TGTGCCAGCAGCTCCAGCGGGAGGGTCTACAATGAGCAGTTCTTC. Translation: CASSSSGRVYNEQFF.

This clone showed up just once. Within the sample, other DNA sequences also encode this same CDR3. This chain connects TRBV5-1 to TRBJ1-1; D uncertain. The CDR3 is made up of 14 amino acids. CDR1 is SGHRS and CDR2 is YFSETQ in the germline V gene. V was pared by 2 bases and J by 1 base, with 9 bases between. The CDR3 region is CASSFDTRNTEAFF. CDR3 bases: TGCGCCAGCAGCTTTGACACTCGGAACACTGAAGCTTTCTTT.

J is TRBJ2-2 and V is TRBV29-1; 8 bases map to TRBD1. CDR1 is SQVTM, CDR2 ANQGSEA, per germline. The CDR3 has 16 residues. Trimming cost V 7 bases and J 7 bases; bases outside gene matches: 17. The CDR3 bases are TGCAGCGGGAGAGGGGCGCCAGGGGGCCGGTTCGGGGAGCTGTTTTTT. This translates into CSGRGAPGGRFGELFF.

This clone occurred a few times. This CDR3 is CASSPGTVGDTQYF. Written as DNA, the CDR3 is TGTGCCAGCAGCCCGGGGACGGTGGGCGATACGCAGTATTTT. This chain connects TRBV5-5 to TRBJ2-3; perhaps D is TRBD1 or TRBD2 (5 bases each). This CDR3 spans 14 amino acids. V was trimmed by 4 bases and J by 6 bases, leaving 15 bases between them. Germline V gives CDR1 SGHKS, CDR2 YYEKEE (reference sequence). The variable domain in full, with the rest retrieved from reference TRBV5-5 and TRBJ2-3, is DAGVTQSPTHLIKTRGQQVTLRCSPISGHKSVSWYQQVLGQGPQFIFQYYEKEERGRGNFPDRFSARQFPNYSSELNVNALLLGDSALYLCASSPGTVGDTQYFGPGTRLTVL.

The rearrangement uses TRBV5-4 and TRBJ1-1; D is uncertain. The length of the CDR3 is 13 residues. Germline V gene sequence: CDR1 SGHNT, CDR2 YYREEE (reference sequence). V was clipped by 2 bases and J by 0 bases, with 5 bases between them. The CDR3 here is CASSLVMNTEAFF. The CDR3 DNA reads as TGTGCCAGCAGCTTAGTCATGAACACTGAAGCTTTCTTT.

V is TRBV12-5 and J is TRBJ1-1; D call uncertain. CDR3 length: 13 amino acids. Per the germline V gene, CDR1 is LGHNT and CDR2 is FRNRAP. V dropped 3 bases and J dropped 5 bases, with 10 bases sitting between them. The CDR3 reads CASGFLGLTEAFF. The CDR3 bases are TGTGCTAGTGGTTTTCTTGGACTGACTGAAGCTTTCTTT.

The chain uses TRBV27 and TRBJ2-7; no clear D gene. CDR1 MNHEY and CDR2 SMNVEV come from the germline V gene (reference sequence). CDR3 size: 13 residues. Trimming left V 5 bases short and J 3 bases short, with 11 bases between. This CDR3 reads CASSIRRGYEQYF. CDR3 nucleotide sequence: TGTGCCAGCAGTATCCGACGAGGCTACGAGCAGTACTTC.

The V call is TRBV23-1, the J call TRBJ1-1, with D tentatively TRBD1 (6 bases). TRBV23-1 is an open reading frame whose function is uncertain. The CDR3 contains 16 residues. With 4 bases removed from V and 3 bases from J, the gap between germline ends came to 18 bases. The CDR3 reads CASSPDRRLRYTEAFF. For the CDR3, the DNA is TGCGCCAGCAGTCCCGACAGGAGGTTGCGGTACACTGAAGCTTTCTTT.

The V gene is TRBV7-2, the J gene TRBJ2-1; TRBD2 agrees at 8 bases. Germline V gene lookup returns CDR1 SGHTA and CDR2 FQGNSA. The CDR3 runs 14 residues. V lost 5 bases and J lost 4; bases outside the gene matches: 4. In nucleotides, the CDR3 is TGTGCCAGCAGCCTCCCGGGGGGGTACAATGAGCAGTTCTTC. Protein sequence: CASSLPGGYNEQFF.

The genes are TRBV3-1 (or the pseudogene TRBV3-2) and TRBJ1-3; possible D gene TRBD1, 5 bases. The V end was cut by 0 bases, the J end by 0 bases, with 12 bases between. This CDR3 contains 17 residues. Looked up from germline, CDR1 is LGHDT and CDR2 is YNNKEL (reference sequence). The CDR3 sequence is CASSQDIGGFSGNTIYF. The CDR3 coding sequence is TGTGCCAGCAGCCAAGATATCGGGGGGTTCTCTGGAAACACCATATATTTT.

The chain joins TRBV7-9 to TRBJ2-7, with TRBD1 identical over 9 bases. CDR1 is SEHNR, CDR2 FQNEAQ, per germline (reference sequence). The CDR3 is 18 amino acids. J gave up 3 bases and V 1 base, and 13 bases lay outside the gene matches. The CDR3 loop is CASSLGGRVGQGSYEQYF. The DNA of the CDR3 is TGTGCCAGCAGCTTAGGAGGTCGGGTAGGACAGGGGAGCTACGAGCAGTACTTC.